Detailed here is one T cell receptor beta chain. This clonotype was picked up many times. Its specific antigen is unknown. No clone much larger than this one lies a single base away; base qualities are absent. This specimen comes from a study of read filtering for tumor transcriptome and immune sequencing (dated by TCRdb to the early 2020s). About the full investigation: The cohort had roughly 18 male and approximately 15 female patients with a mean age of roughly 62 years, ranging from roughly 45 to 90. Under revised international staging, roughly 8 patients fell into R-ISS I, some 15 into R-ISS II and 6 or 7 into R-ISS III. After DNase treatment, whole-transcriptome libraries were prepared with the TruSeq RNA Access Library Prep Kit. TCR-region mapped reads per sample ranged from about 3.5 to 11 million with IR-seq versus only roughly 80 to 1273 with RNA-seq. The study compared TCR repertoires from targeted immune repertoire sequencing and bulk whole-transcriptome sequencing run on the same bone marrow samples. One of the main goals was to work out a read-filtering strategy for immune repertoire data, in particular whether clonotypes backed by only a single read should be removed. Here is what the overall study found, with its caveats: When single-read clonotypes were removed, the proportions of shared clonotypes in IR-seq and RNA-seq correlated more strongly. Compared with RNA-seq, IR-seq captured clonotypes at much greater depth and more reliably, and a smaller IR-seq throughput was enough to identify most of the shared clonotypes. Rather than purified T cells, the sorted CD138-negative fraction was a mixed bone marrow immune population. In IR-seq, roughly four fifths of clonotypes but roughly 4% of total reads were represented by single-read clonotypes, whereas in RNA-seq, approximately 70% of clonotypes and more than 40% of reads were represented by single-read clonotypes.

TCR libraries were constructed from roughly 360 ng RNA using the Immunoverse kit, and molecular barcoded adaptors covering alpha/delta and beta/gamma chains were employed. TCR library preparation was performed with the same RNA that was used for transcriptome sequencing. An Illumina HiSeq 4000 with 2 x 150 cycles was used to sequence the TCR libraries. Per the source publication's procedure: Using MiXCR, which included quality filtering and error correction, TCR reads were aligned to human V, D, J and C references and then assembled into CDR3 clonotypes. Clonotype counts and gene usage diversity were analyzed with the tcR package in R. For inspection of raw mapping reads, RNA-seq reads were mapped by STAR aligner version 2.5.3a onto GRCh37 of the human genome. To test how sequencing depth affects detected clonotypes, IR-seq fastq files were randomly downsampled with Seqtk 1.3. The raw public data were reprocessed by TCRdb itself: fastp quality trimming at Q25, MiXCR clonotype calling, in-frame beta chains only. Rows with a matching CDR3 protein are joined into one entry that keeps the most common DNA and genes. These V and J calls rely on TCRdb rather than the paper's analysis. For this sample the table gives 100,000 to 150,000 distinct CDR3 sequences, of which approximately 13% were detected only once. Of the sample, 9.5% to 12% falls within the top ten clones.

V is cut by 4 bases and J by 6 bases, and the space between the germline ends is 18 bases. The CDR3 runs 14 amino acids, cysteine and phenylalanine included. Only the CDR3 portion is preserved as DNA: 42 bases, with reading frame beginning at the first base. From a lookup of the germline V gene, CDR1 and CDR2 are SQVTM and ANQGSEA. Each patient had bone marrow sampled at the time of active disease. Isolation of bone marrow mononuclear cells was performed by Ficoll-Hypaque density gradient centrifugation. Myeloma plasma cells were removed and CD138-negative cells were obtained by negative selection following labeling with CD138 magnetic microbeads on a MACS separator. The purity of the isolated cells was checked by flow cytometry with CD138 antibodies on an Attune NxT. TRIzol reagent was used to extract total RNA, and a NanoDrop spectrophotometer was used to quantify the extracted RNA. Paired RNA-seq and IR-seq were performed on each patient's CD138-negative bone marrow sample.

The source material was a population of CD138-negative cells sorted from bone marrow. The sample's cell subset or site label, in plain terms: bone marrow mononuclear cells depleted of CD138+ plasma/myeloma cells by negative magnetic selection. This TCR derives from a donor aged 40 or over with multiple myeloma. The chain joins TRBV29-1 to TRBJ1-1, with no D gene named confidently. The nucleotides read TGCAGCGTTGGGACTTTGCCCTCTCGGGCTGAAGCTTTCTTT. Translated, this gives CSVGTLPSRAEAFF.